The rows below give T cell receptor beta chains drawn from one sample of a study of blood T cell repertoires in COVID-19. This table comes from immunoSEQ multiplex PCR, and its TCRdb copy is limited to in-frame clones, with some not included. The table records roughly 140,000 clones, about 88% of them present only once. The material sequenced was peripheral blood. The receptors here all came from a human donor in a cohort sampled during active COVID-19. The CDR3 runs from the conserved cysteine through the conserved F or W. The D gene is left open where the match is weak. Clone sizes are given selectively: once, few, many, or a class where the clone is expanded.

TRBV6-1	TRBJ2-1	TRBD2	NA	CASSELAGGRNEQFF	TGTGCCAGCAGTGAACTAGCGGGGGGGCGAAATGAGCAGTTCTTC
TRBV30	TRBJ2-7	NA	once	CAWSEQGHEQYF	TGTGCCTGGAGCGAACAGGGACACGAGCAGTACTTC
TRBV27	TRBJ2-3	NA	NA	CASTESGADTQYF	TGTGCCAGCACCGAATCAGGGGCCGATACGCAGTATTTT
TRBV25-1	TRBJ2-5	NA	NA	CASSATGKTQYF	TGTGCCAGCAGTGCAACAGGGAAGACCCAGTACTTC
TRBV7-9	TRBJ1-2	NA	NA	CASSSQTPYTF	TGTGCCAGCAGCTCGCAGACACCTTACACCTTC
TRBV9	TRBJ1-5	TRBD1	NA	CASSSTGANQPQHF	TGTGCCAGCAGCTCGACAGGGGCAAATCAGCCCCAGCATTTT
TRBV5-4	TRBJ2-7	NA	NA	CASSLAGIAGREEYF	TGTGCCAGCAGCTTGGCGGGGATCGCGGGTCGTGAGGAGTACTTC
TRBV29-1	TRBJ1-2	TRBD1	NA	CSAADRGNYGYTF	TGCAGCGCCGCGGACAGGGGGAACTATGGCTACACCTTC
TRBV18	TRBJ2-7	NA	NA	CASSLDGQFYEQYF	TGTGCCAGCTCACTAGACGGACAGTTCTACGAGCAGTACTTC
TRBV28	TRBJ1-4	NA	NA	CASRPLTGYEKLFF	TGTGCCAGCAGACCACTTACAGGGTATGAAAAACTGTTTTTT
TRBV4-1	TRBJ1-3	NA	NA	CASSQVLGNTIYF	TGCGCCAGCAGCCAAGTTCTTGGAAACACCATATATTTT
TRBV27	TRBJ2-1	TRBD1	NA	CASSPRTGVHGQFF	TGTGCCAGCAGTCCTAGGACAGGGGTACATGGGCAGTTCTTC
TRBV4-1	TRBJ2-7	TRBD2	NA	CASSQGTSGGDYEQYF	TGCGCCAGCAGCCAAGGAACTAGCGGGGGGGACTACGAGCAGTACTTC
TRBV28	TRBJ2-4	TRBD1	NA	CASSLGDRAEENIQYF	TGTGCCAGCAGTTTGGGAGACAGGGCGGAGGAAAACATTCAGTACTTC
TRBV21-1	TRBJ1-3	NA	NA	CASSKGRPEVPGNTIYF	TGTGCCAGCAGCAAAGGAAGGCCCGAGGTCCCTGGAAACACCATATATTTT
TRBV12-5	TRBJ2-3	TRBD2	few	CASAGPAGITDTQYF	TGTGCTAGTGCGGGACCAGCGGGGATCACAGATACGCAGTATTTT
TRBV28	TRBJ2-3	NA	NA	CASSSQGRGTDTQYF	TGTGCCAGCAGTTCACAGGGAAGAGGCACAGATACGCAGTATTTT
TRBV4-1	TRBJ2-1	TRBD2	NA	CASSQDQRLAGEQFF	TGCGCCAGCAGCCAAGATCAGAGGCTAGCGGGGGAGCAGTTCTTC
TRBV9	TRBJ2-2	TRBD2	NA	CASSPRTSGWPGELFF	TGTGCCAGCAGCCCAAGGACTAGCGGCTGGCCCGGGGAGCTGTTTTTT
TRBV24-1	TRBJ2-2	TRBD1	NA	CATSAAGNRGYGELFF	TGTGCCACCAGTGCCGCTGGCAACAGGGGGTACGGGGAGCTGTTTTTT
TRBV21-1	TRBJ2-3	NA	NA	CAGDPTTNSPDTQYF	TGCGCCGGCGATCCTACTACCAATTCCCCAGATACGCAGTATTTT
TRBV3-1/TRBV3-2	TRBJ1-6	NA	few	CASSPQGLPLHF	TGTGCCAGCAGCCCACAGGGCCTCCCCCTCCACTTT
TRBV3-1/TRBV3-2	TRBJ1-6	NA	NA	CASSQDSTNSPLHF	TGTGCCAGCAGCCAAGATTCTACGAATTCACCCCTCCACTTT
TRBV15	TRBJ1-6	NA	NA	CATSREGGDYSPLHF	TGTGCCACCAGCCGAGAGGGGGGGGATTATTCACCCCTCCACTTT
TRBV4-2	TRBJ1-1	NA	NA	CASSQTEDTEAFF	TGTGCCAGCAGCCAAACGGAGGACACTGAAGCTTTCTTT
TRBV6-5	TRBJ1-2	NA	NA	CASSLRPGRDYGYTF	TGTGCCAGCAGTCTGAGGCCTGGCAGGGACTATGGCTACACCTTC
TRBV6-5	TRBJ1-6	TRBD1	NA	CASRQGQVNSPLHF	TGTGCCAGCAGGCAGGGACAGGTTAATTCACCCCTCCACTTT